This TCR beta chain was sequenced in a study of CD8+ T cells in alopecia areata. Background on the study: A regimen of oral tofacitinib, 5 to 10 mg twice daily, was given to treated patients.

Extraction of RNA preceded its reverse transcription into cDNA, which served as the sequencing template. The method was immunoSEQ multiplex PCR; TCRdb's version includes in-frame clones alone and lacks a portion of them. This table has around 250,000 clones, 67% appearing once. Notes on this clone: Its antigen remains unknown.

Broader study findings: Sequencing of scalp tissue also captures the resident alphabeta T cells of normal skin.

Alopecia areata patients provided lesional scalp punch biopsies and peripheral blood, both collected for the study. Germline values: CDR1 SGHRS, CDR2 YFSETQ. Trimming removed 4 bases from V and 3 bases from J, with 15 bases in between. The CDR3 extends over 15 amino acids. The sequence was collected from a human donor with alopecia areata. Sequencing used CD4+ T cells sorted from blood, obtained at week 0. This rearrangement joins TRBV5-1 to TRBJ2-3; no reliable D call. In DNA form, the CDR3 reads TGCGCCAGCAGCCCACCATTAATTAATACAGATACGCAGTATTTT. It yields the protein CASSPPLINTDTQYF.